A single T cell receptor beta chain is shown here with its context. The data were obtained in a study of blood T cell repertoires in COVID-19. Across the whole study: The study drew acute and convalescent COVID-19 samples from the United States, Italy and Spain. PBMCs, B-cell-depleted T cells, or T cells provided the cDNA or gDNA that made up the material.

The germline V gene encodes CDR1 KGHSH and CDR2 LQKENI. The CDR3 extends over 14 amino acids. V dropped 7 bases and J dropped 4 bases, with 13 bases sitting between them. Source study methods: For nucleated cells, counts were estimated from reference gene primer amplification. Using immunoSEQ multiplex PCR, the repertoire was profiled, and TCRdb retains in-frame clones only, with some absent. The DNA gave D and trimming, while V, J and clone size come from that table. The profile shows about 230,000 clones, approximately 87% of them singletons. Material for sequencing was peripheral blood. The origin of this receptor is a woman aged 65 to 85 with active or convalescent COVID-19. The chain carries TRBV18 and TRBJ2-2; D perhaps matches TRBD1 (6 bases). Written as DNA, the CDR3 is TGTGCCAGCTTGGAGAACAGGGCCACCGGGGAGCTGTTTTTT. As protein: CASLENRATGELFF.